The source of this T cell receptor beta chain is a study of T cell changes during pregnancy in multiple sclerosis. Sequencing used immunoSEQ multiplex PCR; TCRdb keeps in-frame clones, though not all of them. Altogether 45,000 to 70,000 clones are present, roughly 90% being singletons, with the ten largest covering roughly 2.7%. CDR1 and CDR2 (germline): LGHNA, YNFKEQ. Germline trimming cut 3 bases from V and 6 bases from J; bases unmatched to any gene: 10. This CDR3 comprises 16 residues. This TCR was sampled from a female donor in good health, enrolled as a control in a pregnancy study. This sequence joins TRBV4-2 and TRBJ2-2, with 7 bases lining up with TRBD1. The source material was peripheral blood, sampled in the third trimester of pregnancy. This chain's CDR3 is CASSHPGGRVSGELFF. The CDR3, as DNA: TGTGCCAGCAGCCATCCAGGGGGTCGTGTCTCCGGGGAGCTGTTTTTT.